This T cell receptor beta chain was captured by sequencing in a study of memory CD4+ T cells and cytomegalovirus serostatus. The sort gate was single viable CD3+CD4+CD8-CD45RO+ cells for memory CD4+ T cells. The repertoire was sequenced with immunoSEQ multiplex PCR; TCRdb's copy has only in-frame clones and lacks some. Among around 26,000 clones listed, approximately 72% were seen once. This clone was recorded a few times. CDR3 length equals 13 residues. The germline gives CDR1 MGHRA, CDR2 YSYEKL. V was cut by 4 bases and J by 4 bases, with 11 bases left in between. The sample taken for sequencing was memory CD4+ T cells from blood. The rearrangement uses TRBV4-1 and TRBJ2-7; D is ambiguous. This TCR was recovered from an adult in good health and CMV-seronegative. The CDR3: CASSLQDGYEQYF. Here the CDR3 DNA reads TGCGCCAGCAGCCTTCAGGACGGGTACGAGCAGTACTTC.